These 25 T cell receptor beta chains were all obtained from the same sample, sequenced in a study of Ad26.COV2.S vaccination and SARS-CoV-2 variants. As for treatment: about 20 received Ad26.COV2.S at low or high dose, single or two shots; about 5 received placebo; per-sample allocation not given. At day 63 after the first vaccine or placebo injection, samples were drawn. Assay used: immunoSEQ multiplex PCR; TCRdb lists only in-frame clones, some missing. The data contain about 350,000 clones, approximately 86% of them seen just once; the ten biggest clones take up around a tenth. This material consisted of peripheral blood, taken in a trial of Ad26.COV2.S vaccine versus placebo. The receptor set was obtained from a person aged 18-60 years who received the Ad26.COV2.S COVID-19 vaccine or a placebo.

This clone was observed a few times. J is TRBJ2-7 and V is TRBV4-3, with D possibly TRBD1 on 5 matching bases. Germline V gene lookup returns CDR1 LGHNA and CDR2 YSLEER. This CDR3 region has 15 residues. V dropped 0 bases and J dropped 6 bases, with 15 bases sitting between them. The CDR3 DNA follows: TGCGCCAGCAGCCAAGACCCCAGACAGTTCGGCGAGCAGTACTTC. Translated: CASSQDPRQFGEQYF.

This clone was recorded many times. The V gene is TRBV19, the J gene TRBJ2-3; D ambiguous. CDR1 and CDR2 from the germline V gene are LNHDA and SQIVND (reference sequence). V dropped 7 bases and J dropped 4 bases, with 9 bases sitting between them. The CDR3 is made up of 12 amino acids. CDR3 nucleotides: TGTGCCAGTAAGCACGACTCAGATACGCAGTATTTT. It translates to CASKHDSDTQYF. Using reference TRBV19 and TRBJ2-3 for the parts outside the CDR3, the full variable domain is DGGITQSPKYLFRKEGQNVTLSCEQNLNHDAMYWYRQDPGQGLRLIYYSQIVNDFQKGDIAEGYSVSREKKESFPLTVTSAQKNPTAFYLCASKHDSDTQYFGPGTRLTVL.

V gene TRBV11-2 combines with J gene TRBJ1-2, with a weak D call TRBD1 (6 bases). This CDR3 spans 15 amino acids. The V and J ends lost 0 bases and 6 bases respectively, with 14 bases between them. Per germline, CDR1 SGHAT and CDR2 FQNNGV. The CDR3 region has the DNA TGTGCCAGCAGCTTAGATCAAGGGTCAGGGGATGGCTACACCTTC. Residues: CASSLDQGSGDGYTF.

The rearrangement uses TRBV9 and TRBJ2-1; 14 bases map to TRBD2. Germline values: CDR1 SGDLS, CDR2 YYNGEE. The junction had 11 bases not matched to a gene; V was cut back by 4 bases and J by 5 bases. The CDR3 extends over 18 amino acids. This CDR3 reads CASSPPARLAGGNNEQFF. CDR3 bases: TGTGCCAGCAGCCCCCCAGCGAGACTAGCGGGGGGGAACAATGAGCAGTTCTTC.

With regard to this clone: Other DNA sequences in this specimen translate into the identical CDR3. The chain couples TRBV7-2 to TRBJ1-5; D uncertain. The CDR3 has 13 amino acids. Trimming cost V 1 base and J 4 bases, with 5 bases left between them. The germline V gene has CDR1 SGHTA and CDR2 FQGNSA. CDR3 protein: CASSLGVNQPQHF. The CDR3 bases are TGTGCCAGCAGCTTAGGGGTAAATCAGCCCCAGCATTTT.

The V and J genes are TRBV7-2 and TRBJ2-5; possibly TRBD1 or TRBD2 for D (6 bases each). The CDR3 extends over 14 amino acids. Germline CDR1 reads SGHTA; CDR2 reads FQGNSA. V lost 6 bases and J 5 bases, leaving 16 bases between the germline ends. The chain's CDR3 is CASSSGASGETQYF. In DNA form, the CDR3 reads TGTGCCAGCAGTTCGGGGGCGTCGGGGGAGACCCAGTACTTC.

The chain couples TRBV9 to TRBJ2-3; TRBD2 matches 7 bases. The CDR3 sequence is 14 residues long. CDR1 and CDR2 from the germline V gene are SGDLS and YYNGEE. The junction had 4 bases not matched to a gene; V was cut back by 4 bases and J by 2 bases. CDR3 coding DNA: TGTGCCAGCAGCCCTAGCGGATTCACAGATACGCAGTATTTT. This encodes CASSPSGFTDTQYF.

This clone has just a few counts. The J gene is TRBJ2-1, the V gene TRBV7-8; D is unresolved. V shed 0 bases and J shed 9 bases, with 12 bases lying between them. This CDR3 is built from 14 residues. Germline loops: CDR1 SGHVS, CDR2 FQNEAQ. Here the CDR3 reads CASSLAFASVEQFF. Written as DNA, the CDR3 is TGTGCCAGCAGCTTAGCGTTCGCGTCAGTTGAGCAGTTCTTC.

The chain is built from TRBV18 and TRBJ1-1; D is undetermined. Per the germline V gene, CDR1 is KGHSH and CDR2 is LQKENI. The CDR3 consists of 14 residues. The V end was cut by 2 bases, the J end by 6 bases, with 13 bases between. CDR3 DNA: TGTGCCAGCTCACCAGTTTCAGTAGGCGCTGAAGCTTTCTTT. This translates into CASSPVSVGAEAFF. The full variable domain, with the rest looked up from reference TRBV18 and TRBJ1-1, is NAGVMQNPRHLVRRRGQEARLRCSPMKGHSHVYWYRQLPEEGLKFMVYLQKENIIDESGMPKERFSAEFPKEGPSILRIQQVVRGDSAAYFCASSPVSVGAEAFFGQGTRLTVV.

This sequence joins TRBV3-1 (or the pseudogene TRBV3-2) and TRBJ1-2; D not certain. Per germline, CDR1 LGHDT and CDR2 YNNKEL (reference sequence). V lost 2 bases and J lost 0, with 4 bases in between. The CDR3 consists of 13 residues. Here the CDR3 DNA reads TGTGCCAGCAGCCAACAGGCTAACTATGGCTACACCTTC. Its translation is CASSQQANYGYTF.

This clone appeared a few times. The CDR3 protein is CASSLPTGGTQYF. CDR3 in DNA: TGTGCCAGCAGCCTCCCGACCGGGGGTACGCAGTATTTT. The chain links TRBV28 to TRBJ2-3; possible D gene TRBD2, 6 bases. Germline values: CDR1 MDHEN, CDR2 SYDVKM. The germline V and J ends were trimmed by 6 bases and 8 bases, with 15 bases remaining between them. This CDR3 is 13 amino acids long. The full variable domain, in which reference TRBV28 and TRBJ2-3 provide the parts outside the CDR3, is DVKVTQSSRYLVKRTGEKVFLECVQDMDHENMFWYRQDPGLGLRLIYFSYDVKMKEKGDIPEGYSVSREKKERFSLILESASTNQTSMYLCASSLPTGGTQYFGPGTRLTVL.

This clone was found once. The chain couples TRBV5-4 to TRBJ2-1, with 8 bases aligning to TRBD2. Germline-derived CDR1 and CDR2 are SGHNT and YYREEE (reference sequence). The CDR3 totals 17 residues. V shed 3 bases and J 0 bases; nucleotides not matched to a gene: 8. CDR3 region: CASSSDRRGGSYNEQFF. The CDR3, as DNA: TGTGCCAGCAGCTCAGATCGCCGGGGGGGCTCCTACAATGAGCAGTTCTTC.

Worth noting for this clone: Additional DNA sequences in this sample encode the identical CDR3. The J gene is TRBJ2-5, the V gene TRBV3-1 (or the pseudogene TRBV3-2); D is unresolved. From germline, CDR1 is LGHDT and CDR2 YNNKEL (reference sequence). The CDR3 runs 11 residues. V was cut by 3 bases and J by 4 bases, with 3 bases left in between. Here the CDR3 reads CASSQVETQYF. The CDR3 region has the DNA TGTGCCAGCAGCCAGGTAGAGACCCAGTACTTC.

The chain couples TRBV5-1 to TRBJ1-1; D not resolved. The CDR3 runs 12 residues. CDR1 and CDR2 (germline): SGHRS, YFSETQ. V lost 0 bases to trimming and J lost 11 bases, with 11 bases between them. For the CDR3, the DNA is TGCGCCAGCAGCTTGGAGGTGGGAGCGGCTTTCTTT. Translation gives CASSLEVGAAFF. Full variable domain (outside the CDR3, taken from reference TRBV5-1 and TRBJ1-1): KAGVTQTPRYLIKTRGQQVTLSCSPISGHRSVSWYQQTPGQGLQFLFEYFSETQRNKGNFPGRFSGRQFSNSRSEMNVSTLELGDSALYLCASSLEVGAAFFGQGTRLTVV.

The rearrangement joins TRBV18 to TRBJ1-2; TRBD1 matches 9 bases. This CDR3 is built from 16 residues. Losses at the gene ends were 2 bases for V and 2 bases for J; bases not matched to a gene: 6. Germline lookup yields CDR1 KGHSH and CDR2 LQKENI. The CDR3 spells CASSPEGTGGNYGYTF. In DNA form, the CDR3 reads TGTGCCAGCTCACCAGAAGGTACAGGGGGCAACTATGGCTACACCTTC.

V usage is TRBV7-2 and J usage is TRBJ2-2, with D possibly TRBD2 on 6 matching bases. The V end lost 3 bases, the J end lost 7 bases, and 18 bases lay between the germline ends. The CDR3 has 16 residues. Germline CDR1 is SGHTA and CDR2 is FQGNSA. The CDR3 reads CASSLMGGKWGGELFF. CDR3 DNA: TGTGCCAGCAGCTTGATGGGCGGGAAATGGGGCGGGGAGCTGTTTTTT.

The chain carries TRBV11-1 and TRBJ2-3; D might be TRBD1 (6 bases). CDR1 is SGHAT, CDR2 FQDESV, per germline (reference sequence). The CDR3 extends over 14 amino acids. The ends were cut back, 1 base at V and 5 bases at J, with 10 bases in the middle. CDR3 protein: CASSLGGGEDTQYF. CDR3 DNA sequence: TGTGCCAGCAGCTTAGGAGGGGGAGAAGATACGCAGTATTTT.

In this sample, this clone turned up once. This chain connects TRBV7-2 to TRBJ2-3; no reliable D call. V shed 1 base and J shed 2 bases, with 10 bases lying between them. Germline-derived CDR1 and CDR2 are SGHTA and FQGNSA. CDR3 length: 15 residues. The CDR3 reads CASSLGDTYTDTQYF. CDR3 coding DNA: TGTGCCAGCAGCTTAGGCGACACCTACACAGATACGCAGTATTTT.

The chain links TRBV24-1 to TRBJ2-7; perhaps TRBD1 as D (5 bases). V was shortened by 3 bases and J by 6 bases, with 11 bases between the two germline ends. The CDR3 contains 13 residues. The V gene's germline CDR1 is KGHDR and CDR2 SFDVKD. This CDR3 reads CATSDADKSEQYF. CDR3 nucleotide sequence: TGTGCCACCAGTGATGCGGACAAAAGCGAGCAGTACTTC.

Here the CDR3 DNA reads TGTGCCAGCAGCCCTAGACAGGGCCTGGGAGGGGAGCAGTACTTC. Translating gives CASSPRQGLGGEQYF. V and J are TRBV7-9 and TRBJ2-7, with D perhaps TRBD1 or TRBD2 (7 bases each). V was cut by 5 bases and J by 7 bases, with 21 bases left in between. CDR1 and CDR2 (germline): SEHNR, FQNEAQ (reference sequence). This CDR3 has 15 amino acids. Full variable domain (missing parts from reference TRBV7-9 and TRBJ2-7): DTGVSQNPRHKITKRGQNVTFRCDPISEHNRLYWYRQTLGQGPEFLTYFQNEAQLEKSRLLSDRFSAERPKGSFSTLEIQRTEQGDSAMYLCASSPRQGLGGEQYFGPGTRLTVT.

The chain is built from TRBV12-3 or TRBV12-4 and TRBJ2-5; D possibly corresponds to TRBD1 (6 bases). Trimming took 6 bases from V and 4 from J, leaving 12 bases between them. This CDR3 comprises 13 residues. The CDR3 DNA reads as TGTGCCAGCAGGACAGGAATGGGAGAGACCCAGTACTTC. Protein product: CASRTGMGETQYF.

This clone was detected only once. The chain recombines TRBV4-2 with TRBJ2-7; D not resolved. The CDR3 runs to 16 residues. CDR1 and CDR2 from the germline V gene are LGHNA and YNFKEQ. Trimming removed 4 bases at V and 0 bases at J, with 16 bases between. The CDR3 coding sequence is TGTGCCAGCAGCCCTGGGGTGATTTCCTCCTCCTACGAGCAGTACTTC. Translated, it gives CASSPGVISSSYEQYF.

For this clone: The sample contains more than one DNA sequence encoding this CDR3. V and J are TRBV28 and TRBJ2-7; weak D call: TRBD2 (5 bases). Trimming shortened V by 5 bases and J by 4 bases, and 12 bases separated the two germline ends. The CDR3 is 13 amino acids. Germline V gives CDR1 MDHEN, CDR2 SYDVKM. The CDR3 here is CASSPPPGYEQYF. The DNA of the CDR3 is TGTGCCAGCAGTCCCCCCCCGGGGTACGAGCAGTACTTC. The complete variable domain, with remaining parts taken from reference TRBV28 and TRBJ2-7, reads DVKVTQSSRYLVKRTGEKVFLECVQDMDHENMFWYRQDPGLGLRLIYFSYDVKMKEKGDIPEGYSVSREKKERFSLILESASTNQTSMYLCASSPPPGYEQYFGPGTRLTVT.

The chain employs TRBV4-1 and TRBJ2-1; 7 bases are shared with TRBD2. V gave up 6 bases and J gave up 6 bases; unmatched junction bases: 11. Germline lookup yields CDR1 MGHRA and CDR2 YSYEKL. CDR3 length: 15 residues. The CDR3 DNA sequence: TGCGCCAGCAGTTACGGGCCAGCGGGGTCCAATGAGCAGTTCTTC. Protein: CASSYGPAGSNEQFF.

The rearrangement uses TRBV28 and TRBJ1-1; 7 bases are a match to TRBD1. CDR1 and CDR2 from the germline V gene are MDHEN and SYDVKM. The V segment lost 6 bases and the J segment 11 bases; nucleotides outside the gene matches: 6. There are 11 residues in the CDR3. CDR3 region: CASSLTGIAFF. The CDR3 DNA follows: TGTGCCAGCAGCCTGACAGGGATTGCTTTCTTT.